One and the same sample provided the 26 T cell receptor beta chains below, sequenced in a study of OX40 agonist ivuxolimab in advanced cancers. Assay: immunoSEQ multiplex PCR; the TCRdb copy retains only in-frame clones and omits some. The sample holds 20,000 to 25,000 clones, approximately 80% seen once. The sequencing here drew on CD4+ or CD8+ T cells sorted from blood, taken in a trial of the OX40 agonist ivuxolimab. The receptors were sampled from an adult with an advanced solid tumor such as melanoma, head and neck, liver or kidney cancer.

The chain couples TRBV28 to TRBJ1-2; D unresolved. CDR3 length: 15 residues. The germline V gene encodes CDR1 MDHEN and CDR2 SYDVKM. Trimming stripped 4 bases from V and 4 bases from J, with 16 bases between. The CDR3 DNA sequence: TGTGCCAGCAGTTCACCCTTAGCGGCCCGCTATGGCTACACCTTC. This gives the protein CASSSPLAARYGYTF.

The CDR3 DNA is TGTGCCAGCAGCTTAGTGGGATACGAGCAGTACTTC. Translation gives CASSLVGYEQYF. The gene calls are TRBV7-9 and TRBJ2-7; no clear D. Germline V gene sequence: CDR1 SEHNR, CDR2 FQNEAQ (reference sequence). V lost 1 base, J lost 4 bases, and 5 bases lay in between. The CDR3 covers 12 residues.

CDR3 region: CASSVLAGDAYEQYF. The CDR3 DNA reads TGTGCCAGCAGTGTACTAGCGGGAGACGCCTACGAGCAGTACTTC. The chain carries TRBV28 and TRBJ2-7, with 11 bases that match TRBD2. CDR1 MDHEN and CDR2 SYDVKM come from the germline V gene. CDR3 size: 15 residues. V was clipped by 5 bases and J by 2 bases; unmatched bases: 5.

CDR3: CASSSTGGPNEKLFF. The CDR3 DNA sequence: TGTGCCAGCAGTTCTACAGGGGGCCCAAATGAAAAACTGTTTTTT. The chain carries TRBV7-3 and TRBJ1-4; 9 nucleotides agree with TRBD1. V dropped 6 bases and J dropped 5; count of bases not matched to a gene: 7. The CDR3 covers 15 residues. Germline loops: CDR1 SGHTA, CDR2 FQGTGA.

The chain has TRBV13 and TRBJ2-2; D gene ambiguous. The length of the CDR3 is 14 residues. Between the trimmed V and J ends, which lost 1 base and 5 bases, there was a span of 8 bases. The V gene's germline CDR1 is PRHDT and CDR2 FYEKMQ (reference sequence). The CDR3: CASSLVGVTGELFF. The CDR3 DNA reads TGTGCCAGCAGCTTAGTAGGAGTAACCGGGGAGCTGTTTTTT.

V usage is TRBV9 and J usage is TRBJ2-1; 10 bases agree with TRBD2. The germline gives CDR1 SGDLS, CDR2 YYNGEE. Trimming took 5 bases from V and 2 from J; bases not matched to a gene: 10. The CDR3 length is 17 residues. In DNA form, the CDR3 reads TGTGCCAGCAGTCATACCGCCGGGACTAGCGCCTACAATGAGCAGTTCTTC. It yields the protein CASSHTAGTSAYNEQFF. Using reference TRBV9 and TRBJ2-1 for the parts outside the CDR3, the full variable domain is DSGVTQTPKHLITATGQRVTLRCSPRSGDLSVYWYQQSLDQGLQFLIQYYNGEERAKGNILERFSAQQFPDLHSELNLSSLELGDSALYFCASSHTAGTSAYNEQFFGPGTRLTVL.

J is TRBJ2-1 and V is TRBV29-1, with 9 bases aligning to TRBD1. Germline trimming cut 0 bases from V and 6 bases from J; bases unmatched to any gene: 9. Germline V gives CDR1 SQVTM, CDR2 ANQGSEA. This CDR3 region has 16 residues. The CDR3 coding sequence is TGCAGCGTTGAAGATGGGGGACAGGGACCGAGCAATGAGCAGTTCTTC. It translates to CSVEDGGQGPSNEQFF.

This clone was counted a single time. This chain uses TRBV19 with TRBJ1-5; D is perhaps TRBD1 (5 bases). Trimming stripped 5 bases from V and 1 base from J, with 12 bases between. This CDR3 is built from 15 residues. The V gene's germline CDR1 is LNHDA and CDR2 SQIVND (reference sequence). The CDR3 DNA sequence: TGTGCCAGTAGTCTCCCGGGACCGAGCAATCAGCCCCAGCATTTT. This encodes CASSLPGPSNQPQHF.

This clone showed up just once. This chain uses TRBV7-9 with TRBJ2-4; 15 nucleotides line up with TRBD2. The V segment lost 4 bases and the J segment 2 bases; nucleotides outside the gene matches: 9. CDR1 is SEHNR, CDR2 FQNEAQ, per germline (reference sequence). The CDR3 totals 19 residues. The CDR3 bases are TGTGCCAGCAGCTCGAGGTCGGGACTAGCGGGGGGCCCCAAAAACATTCAGTACTTC. It codes for CASSSRSGLAGGPKNIQYF. Together with reference TRBV7-9 and TRBJ2-4, the CDR3 gives the full variable domain: DTGVSQNPRHKITKRGQNVTFRCDPISEHNRLYWYRQTLGQGPEFLTYFQNEAQLEKSRLLSDRFSAERPKGSFSTLEIQRTEQGDSAMYLCASSSRSGLAGGPKNIQYFGAGTRLSVL.

The chain carries TRBV7-3 and TRBJ2-3; D not resolved. The germline CDR1 and CDR2 sequences are SGHTA and FQGTGA. This CDR3 contains 13 residues. V shed 2 bases and J shed 2 bases, with 5 bases lying between them. This CDR3 is CASSLVTTDTQYF. The DNA of the CDR3 is TGTGCCAGCAGCTTAGTCACCACAGATACGCAGTATTTT.

V and J are TRBV19 and TRBJ1-5, with unresolved D. The CDR3 spans 13 residues. Between the trimmed V and J ends, which lost 5 bases and 8 bases, there was a span of 13 bases. Germline lookup yields CDR1 LNHDA and CDR2 SQIVND (reference sequence). The CDR3 region has the DNA TGTGCCAGTAGTCCAGCCGTTTTGGAGCCCCAGCATTTT. It codes for CASSPAVLEPQHF.

In its sample, this clone is medium-sized. V is TRBV10-3 and J is TRBJ2-3; the D gene is possibly TRBD1 (6 bases). V was trimmed by 0 bases and J by 3 bases, leaving 10 bases between them. This CDR3 comprises 15 residues. CDR1 and CDR2 from the germline V gene are ENHRY and SYGVKD. In nucleotides, the CDR3 is TGTGCCATCAGTGAGTCTGGACAGTGGACAGATACGCAGTATTTT. The encoded protein is CAISESGQWTDTQYF.

The chain recombines TRBV6-1 with TRBJ2-7; D not certain. The length of the CDR3 is 14 residues. From germline, CDR1 is MNHNS and CDR2 SASEGT. Trimming left V 4 bases short and J 3 bases short, with 13 bases between. The CDR3 bases are TGTGCCAGCAGTGGCCAGGACGGGTACTACGAGCAGTACTTC. Encoded protein: CASSGQDGYYEQYF.

The chain uses TRBV9 and TRBJ2-3; D not certain. Trimming left V 2 bases short and J 6 bases short, with 16 bases between. This CDR3 contains 15 residues. Germline CDR1 and CDR2: SGDLS and YYNGEE. CDR3 amino acids: CASSVTGSLTDTQYF. The CDR3 nucleotides read TGTGCCAGCAGCGTGACCGGGTCCCTAACGGATACGCAGTATTTT.

Within the sample, this clone is medium-sized. J is TRBJ1-2 and V is TRBV7-8; a possible D gene is TRBD1 (6 bases). The germline V gene encodes CDR1 SGHVS and CDR2 FQNEAQ. CDR3 length: 15 amino acids. The germline V and J ends were trimmed by 5 bases and 2 bases, with 15 bases remaining between them. Here the CDR3 DNA reads TGTGCCAGCAGCCAAAGCCCTCAGGGGAACTATGGCTACACCTTC. Translating it yields CASSQSPQGNYGYTF.

V usage is TRBV27 and J usage is TRBJ2-3, with 7 nucleotides matching TRBD1. There are 15 residues in the CDR3. Germline V gene lookup returns CDR1 MNHEY and CDR2 SMNVEV (reference sequence). V gave up 3 bases and J gave up 6 bases; unmatched junction bases: 9. For the CDR3, the DNA is TGTGCCAGCAGTTTCACCCCGAGCAGGGGGGATACGCAGTATTTT. Amino acid sequence: CASSFTPSRGDTQYF.

This rearrangement joins TRBV9 to TRBJ2-1; D not certain. V gave up 3 bases and J gave up 0 bases, with 10 bases separating them. Per the germline V gene, CDR1 is SGDLS and CDR2 is YYNGEE. This CDR3 has 15 amino acids. As DNA, the CDR3 is TGTGCCAGCAGCGCACCGGGTAACTCCTACAATGAGCAGTTCTTC. It specifies CASSAPGNSYNEQFF.

This clone is judged large (0.1 to 1%). The gene calls are TRBV6-4 and TRBJ2-6; D is uncertain. CDR1 and CDR2 (germline): MRHNA, SNTAGT. The CDR3 has 16 amino acids. Trimming shortened V by 2 bases and J by 2 bases, and 10 bases separated the two germline ends. For the CDR3, the DNA is TGTGCCAGCAGTGACCAGACGGATACTGGGGCCAACGTCCTGACTTTC. It yields the protein CASSDQTDTGANVLTF.

This chain uses TRBV2 with TRBJ2-5; 7 bases are shared with TRBD2. Trimming took 8 bases from V and 1 from J; bases not matched to a gene: 7. The CDR3 spans 14 residues. Germline CDR1 reads SNHLY; CDR2 reads FYNNEI. The CDR3 DNA follows: TGTGCCAGCGCGAGCGGGGTAGTCCAAGAGACCCAGTACTTC. Amino acid sequence: CASASGVVQETQYF.

This clone was counted between two and nine times. The chain joins TRBV4-2 to TRBJ1-4; no clear D gene. The CDR3 is 12 amino acids. The V gene lost 3 bases and the J gene lost 8 bases, with 7 bases spanning the gap. Looked up from germline, CDR1 is LGHNA and CDR2 is YNFKEQ. The CDR3 reads CASSQLSEKLFF. The CDR3 DNA follows: TGTGCCAGCAGCCAGTTGTCGGAAAAACTGTTTTTT.

J is TRBJ2-2 and V is TRBV13, with 8 nucleotides matching TRBD1. The CDR3 is 21 amino acids. V dropped 5 bases and J dropped 0; count of bases not matched to a gene: 20. Germline V gene sequence: CDR1 PRHDT, CDR2 FYEKMQ (reference sequence). CDR3 DNA: TGTGCCAGCAGCCCTTTTCTAGGACAGGGAACCAGTAACGCGAACACCGGGGAGCTGTTTTTT. This translates into CASSPFLGQGTSNANTGELFF.

This chain links TRBV9 with TRBJ1-2; 7 bases map to TRBD1. Germline V CDR1 and CDR2: SGDLS, YYNGEE. The CDR3 has 14 amino acids. V lost 0 bases and J lost 5; bases outside the gene matches: 4. The CDR3 bases are TGTGCCAGCAGCGTAGGGACAGGCGTTTATGGCTACACCTTC. Translating gives CASSVGTGVYGYTF. Looking up the rest from reference TRBV9 and TRBJ1-2 gives the full variable domain: DSGVTQTPKHLITATGQRVTLRCSPRSGDLSVYWYQQSLDQGLQFLIQYYNGEERAKGNILERFSAQQFPDLHSELNLSSLELGDSALYFCASSVGTGVYGYTFGSGTRLTVV.

The J gene is TRBJ2-7, the V gene TRBV11-3; 7 bases agree with TRBD2. The CDR3 runs to 14 residues. Germline CDR1 SGHNT, CDR2 YENEEA. Trimming took 5 bases from V and 0 from J; bases not matched to a gene: 4. CDR3 coding DNA: TGTGCCAGCAGCCCCGGGGGGATCTCCTACGAGCAGTACTTC. Its translation: CASSPGGISYEQYF.

The J gene is TRBJ2-1, the V gene TRBV9; D is uncertain. Per germline, CDR1 SGDLS and CDR2 YYNGEE. The germline V and J ends were trimmed by 0 bases and 2 bases, with 3 bases remaining between them. The CDR3 covers 13 residues. The CDR3: CASSVAAYNEQFF. As DNA, the CDR3 is TGTGCCAGCAGCGTAGCTGCCTACAATGAGCAGTTCTTC.

This chain joins TRBV9 and TRBJ2-2; 7 bases fit TRBD1. This CDR3 contains 15 residues. V lost 4 bases to trimming and J lost 4 bases; unmatched junction nucleotides: 7. Germline CDR1 reads SGDLS; CDR2 reads YYNGEE. The CDR3 loop reads CASSHVAGGTGELFF. The CDR3 bases are TGTGCCAGCAGCCACGTGGCAGGGGGCACCGGGGAGCTGTTTTTT.

The rearrangement links TRBV19 to TRBJ2-7; TRBD1 might be the D (5 bases). Looked up from germline, CDR1 is LNHDA and CDR2 is SQIVND (reference sequence). The CDR3 has 13 amino acids. V lost 3 bases and J 3 bases, leaving 9 bases between the germline ends. CDR3 amino acids: CASSIGDSYEQYF. As DNA, the CDR3 is TGTGCCAGTAGTATTGGAGACAGCTACGAGCAGTACTTC.